The 25 T cell receptor beta chains below all came from one sample that was sequenced in a study of cytomegalovirus exposure and HLA in healthy donors. Amplification used 60 Vbeta primers and 13 Jbeta primers. This table comes from immunoSEQ multiplex PCR, and its TCRdb copy is limited to in-frame clones, with some not included. This sample has roughly 100,000 clones, with 70% to 80% found just once. Sequenced: PBMCs. These receptors all stem from a man aged 35 to 55 in good health and CMV-seronegative.

The chain links TRBV7-2 to TRBJ1-2; D is possibly TRBD1 (5 bases). The CDR3 consists of 13 residues. V was pared by 5 bases and J by 3 bases, with 10 bases between. From germline, CDR1 is SGHTA and CDR2 FQGNSA. Here the CDR3 DNA reads TGTGCCAGCAGCCCCCGCAGGGACTATGGCTACACCTTC. Translated, it gives CASSPRRDYGYTF.

The J gene is TRBJ2-3, the V gene TRBV7-9; 10 bases align to TRBD2. With V trimmed by 6 bases and J by 6 bases, 12 bases remained unmatched. This CDR3 comprises 16 residues. Germline assignment: CDR1 SEHNR and CDR2 FQNEAQ (reference sequence). Written as DNA, the CDR3 is TGTGCCAGCAGGAAATTGAGGCTAGCGGGAGAGGATACGCAGTATTTT. Translated: CASRKLRLAGEDTQYF. Based on the CDR3 plus reference TRBV7-9 and TRBJ2-3, the full variable domain is DTGVSQNPRHKITKRGQNVTFRCDPISEHNRLYWYRQTLGQGPEFLTYFQNEAQLEKSRLLSDRFSAERPKGSFSTLEIQRTEQGDSAMYLCASRKLRLAGEDTQYFGPGTRLTVL.

The rearrangement links TRBV4-3 to TRBJ1-5; D gene unclear. CDR3 size: 12 residues. Trimming shortened V by 0 bases and J by 9 bases, and 6 bases separated the two germline ends. The V gene's germline CDR1 is LGHNA and CDR2 YSLEER. CDR3 loop: CASSQDNGPQHF. In nucleotides, the CDR3 is TGCGCCAGCAGCCAAGATAACGGGCCCCAGCATTTT.

The V call is TRBV19, the J call TRBJ2-7, with D possibly TRBD2 on 6 matching bases. The germline gives CDR1 LNHDA, CDR2 SQIVND (reference sequence). The germline V and J ends were trimmed by 8 bases and 4 bases, with 9 bases remaining between them. The CDR3 loop spans 11 amino acids. The CDR3 bases are TGTGCCAGTGGCGGGGTGTACGAGCAGTACTTC. Residues: CASGGVYEQYF.

The count of this clone is one. The chain couples TRBV11-2 to TRBJ1-5; D remains unclear. The CDR3 spans 14 residues. Looked up from germline, CDR1 is SGHAT and CDR2 is FQNNGV. With 2 bases removed from V and 0 bases from J, the gap between germline ends came to 5 bases. This CDR3 is CASSLTHSNQPQHF. CDR3 sequence (DNA): TGTGCCAGCAGCTTAACACATAGCAATCAGCCCCAGCATTTT. The full variable domain, its missing parts supplied by reference TRBV11-2 and TRBJ1-5, is EAGVAQSPRYKIIEKRQSVAFWCNPISGHATLYWYQQILGQGPKLLIQFQNNGVVDDSQLPKDRFSAERLKGVDSTLKIQPAKLEDSAVYLCASSLTHSNQPQHFGDGTRLSIL.

This chain links TRBV23-1 with TRBJ1-5; D is undetermined. TRBV23-1 is an ORF for which the function is uncertain. V lost 4 bases to trimming and J lost 7 bases, with 17 bases between them. This CDR3 region has 15 residues. DNA for the CDR3: TGCGCCAGCAGTCCCCCCGGAGGGTTTGAACAGCCCCAGCATTTT. Amino acid sequence: CASSPPGGFEQPQHF.

The chain carries TRBV2 and TRBJ2-1; 11 bases are a match to TRBD2. Trimming removed 7 bases from V and 4 bases from J; junction bases left unmatched: 9. Germline values: CDR1 SNHLY, CDR2 FYNNEI. The CDR3 is made up of 16 amino acids. The CDR3 coding sequence is TGTGCCAGCACCGAGTTCCTAGCGGGAGGTTACAATGAGCAGTTCTTC. This sequence encodes CASTEFLAGGYNEQFF.

The chain has TRBV7-8 and TRBJ2-3, with 10 bases that match TRBD1. This CDR3 is built from 16 residues. V lost 1 base and J lost 4; bases outside the gene matches: 5. CDR1 SGHVS and CDR2 FQNEAQ come from the germline V gene. The CDR3 sequence is CASSLGGTGAADTQYF. The CDR3 DNA reads TGTGCCAGCAGCTTAGGCGGGACAGGGGCGGCAGATACGCAGTATTTT.

The table lists this clone with a count of one. This chain joins TRBV4-1 and TRBJ2-7; a possible D gene is TRBD2 (7 bases). Germline assignment: CDR1 MGHRA and CDR2 YSYEKL. The CDR3 is 15 amino acids. V was shortened by 4 bases and J by 4 bases, with 17 bases between the two germline ends. DNA for the CDR3: TGCGCCAGCAGCCCCGAGGGGGGGGCATTGTACGAGCAGTACTTC. Its translation: CASSPEGGALYEQYF.

This chain's CDR3 is CASSIGQGSETQYF. The CDR3 region has the DNA TGTGCCAGCAGCATCGGACAGGGGAGCGAGACCCAGTACTTC. The V gene is TRBV7-3, the J gene TRBJ2-5; 9 nucleotides align to TRBD1. After removal of 5 bases from V and 5 bases from J, the junction contained 6 bases not matched to a gene. Germline-derived CDR1 and CDR2 are SGHTA and FQGTGA. This CDR3 has 14 residues.

The chain carries TRBV29-1 and TRBJ2-3; D may be TRBD1 (5 bases). The V end was cut by 5 bases, the J end by 5 bases, with 14 bases between. This CDR3 comprises 13 residues. In germline, CDR1 is SQVTM, CDR2 ANQGSEA. The CDR3 DNA sequence: TGCAGCGTTTTTGGCAGGGTGGGAGATACGCAGTATTTT. This gives the protein CSVFGRVGDTQYF.

The J gene is TRBJ1-5, the V gene TRBV15; D might be TRBD1 (6 bases). The germline gives CDR1 LNHNV, CDR2 YYDKDF (reference sequence). The CDR3 is 16 residues long. The ends were cut back, 0 bases at V and 1 base at J, with 10 bases in the middle. CDR3 loop: CATSRDAGASNQPQHF. The CDR3 nucleotides read TGTGCCACCAGCAGAGACGCAGGGGCGAGCAATCAGCCCCAGCATTTT.

This chain links TRBV28 with TRBJ1-5; TRBD1 matches 7 bases. CDR3 length equals 15 residues. V lost 6 bases and J lost 2; bases outside the gene matches: 7. Per the germline V gene, CDR1 is MDHEN and CDR2 is SYDVKM. CDR3 bases: TGTGCCAGCAGCCCTACAGGGGTGGGCAATCAGCCCCAGCATTTT. Translation gives CASSPTGVGNQPQHF.

This clone was seen only a few times. The rearrangement uses TRBV15 and TRBJ1-1; D is perhaps TRBD1 (5 bases). The V gene lost 8 bases and the J gene lost 4 bases, with 17 bases spanning the gap. From germline, CDR1 is LNHNV and CDR2 YYDKDF (reference sequence). This CDR3 has 14 amino acids. The CDR3 coding sequence is TGTGCCACCGCCCCAAGGGGTTGGGGCACTGAAGCTTTCTTT. Translation gives CATAPRGWGTEAFF.

The CDR3 nucleotides are TGTGCCAGCAGTGTTGAGGTGAACACTGAAGCTTTCTTT. This gives the protein CASSVEVNTEAFF. This chain links TRBV6-4 with TRBJ1-1; D gene unclear. This CDR3 region has 13 residues. Germline CDR1 and CDR2: MRHNA and SNTAGT. V lost 4 bases to trimming and J lost 0 bases, with 6 bases between them.

This chain links TRBV11-3 with TRBJ2-5; 12 nucleotides align to TRBD2. The length of the CDR3 is 15 residues. Germline CDR1 is SGHNT and CDR2 is YENEEA. The V segment lost 5 bases and the J segment 5 bases; nucleotides outside the gene matches: 6. The CDR3 region has the DNA TGTGCCAGCAGCCGCGGACTAGCGGGGTCGGAGACCCAGTACTTC. Translating it yields CASSRGLAGSETQYF. The variable domain in full, with the rest retrieved from reference TRBV11-3 and TRBJ2-5, is EAGVVQSPRYKIIEKKQPVAFWCNPISGHNTLYWYLQNLGQGPELLIRYENEEAVDDSQLPKDRFSAERLKGVDSTLKIQPAELGDSAVYLCASSRGLAGSETQYFGPGTRLLVL.

The CDR3 protein is CASSGQMNTEAFF. CDR3 nucleotide sequence: TGTGCCAGCTCGGGACAGATGAACACTGAAGCTTTCTTT. The chain is built from TRBV11-2 and TRBJ1-1; 7 nucleotides line up with TRBD1. CDR3 length: 13 residues. Germline trimming cut 8 bases from V and 0 bases from J; bases unmatched to any gene: 3. Germline V gene lookup returns CDR1 SGHAT and CDR2 FQNNGV.

This chain links TRBV5-1 with TRBJ1-3, with a weak D call TRBD1 (6 bases). The CDR3 has 14 amino acids. With 2 bases removed from V and 1 base from J, the gap between germline ends came to 7 bases. Germline V gene lookup returns CDR1 SGHRS and CDR2 YFSETQ. The CDR3 protein is CASSLTGSGNTIYF. DNA for the CDR3: TGCGCCAGCAGCTTAACAGGGTCTGGAAACACCATATATTTT.

The chain joins TRBV28 to TRBJ1-5, with D perhaps matching TRBD1 (6 bases). The CDR3 contains 15 residues. Deletions cut 3 bases from V and 5 bases from J, with 14 bases between. Germline loops: CDR1 MDHEN, CDR2 SYDVKM. Here the CDR3 reads CASSFSRGYDQPQHF. CDR3 bases: TGTGCCAGCAGTTTCTCCAGGGGTTACGATCAGCCCCAGCATTTT. The full variable domain, its missing parts supplied by reference TRBV28 and TRBJ1-5, is DVKVTQSSRYLVKRTGEKVFLECVQDMDHENMFWYRQDPGLGLRLIYFSYDVKMKEKGDIPEGYSVSREKKERFSLILESASTNQTSMYLCASSFSRGYDQPQHFGDGTRLSIL.

This clone appeared once. The rearrangement uses TRBV5-1 and TRBJ2-2; the D gene is possibly TRBD1 (8 bases). The CDR3 extends over 16 amino acids. CDR1 is SGHRS and CDR2 is YFSETQ in the germline V gene. Trimming shortened V by 3 bases and J by 8 bases, and 20 bases separated the two germline ends. In DNA form, the CDR3 reads TGCGCCAGCAGCTGGGAGAAACAGGGGGAGGGAGGGGAGCTGTTTTTT. It yields the protein CASSWEKQGEGGELFF.

Of note for this clone: The junction departs from germline at one end; a sequencing error may be responsible. J is TRBJ1-4 and V is TRBV6-5, with 9 bases fitting TRBD1. The germline CDR1 and CDR2 sequences are MNHEY and SVGAGI. The CDR3 is 14 amino acids. The CDR3 bases are TGTGCCAGCAGTCTGACAGGGGGAAGTGAAAAACTGTCTTTT. Translation: CASSLTGGSEKLSF.

This chain uses TRBV5-1 with TRBJ1-6; TRBD1 matches at 7 bases. This CDR3 has 14 amino acids. After removal of 2 bases from V and 10 bases from J, the junction contained 6 bases not matched to a gene. CDR1 and CDR2 from the germline V gene are SGHRS and YFSETQ. The CDR3 loop is CASSLRQGGSPLHF. In DNA, the CDR3 is TGCGCCAGCAGCTTAAGACAGGGAGGCTCACCCCTCCACTTT.

The chain joins TRBV29-1 to TRBJ2-1, with 7 bases aligning to TRBD2. The ends lost 1 base at V and 8 bases at J; junction bases unmatched: 17. Germline V gene lookup returns CDR1 SQVTM and CDR2 ANQGSEA. The CDR3 sequence is 17 residues long. As DNA, the CDR3 is TGCAGCGTTGAAGGGGGGGAACGGGACTACCAATACGATGAGCAGTTCTTC. This sequence encodes CSVEGGERDYQYDEQFF.

The genes are TRBV29-1 and TRBJ2-2, with TRBD2 as a possible D gene (6 bases). V was shortened by 4 bases and J by 4 bases, with 13 bases between the two germline ends. The CDR3 spans 14 residues. Germline V lookup: CDR1 SQVTM, CDR2 ANQGSEA. For the CDR3, the DNA is TGCAGCGTTGTCGAGAGGGGAGGCACCGGGGAGCTGTTTTTT. Its protein product is CSVVERGGTGELFF.

This clone appeared a single time. V and J are TRBV15 and TRBJ2-2; D gene uncertain. V shed 0 bases and J shed 7 bases, with 9 bases lying between them. Germline CDR1 reads LNHNV; CDR2 reads YYDKDF (reference sequence). The CDR3 loop spans 14 amino acids. This CDR3 is CATSRDLGLGELFF. CDR3 DNA: TGTGCCACCAGCAGAGATCTAGGTCTCGGGGAGCTGTTTTTT.